A selection of T cell receptor beta chains follows, all from one sample in a study of CD8 T cells in Susac syndrome. Via MiXCR, TCRdb re-called the immunoSEQ multiplex PCR reads, giving one row per CDR3 protein. The data hold 400,000 or so distinct CDR3 sequences, with 75% to 90% observed a single time. Sequenced material: CD8+ T cells from PBMCs. The origin of the receptors is a human donor with multiple sclerosis. Both conserved end residues are part of each CDR3. D genes are given only for firm matches. The size of a clone is reported for some rows only, either as once, few or many, or as a class for expanded clones.

TRBJ1-2 | NA | TRBV7-9 | NA | CASSLAPDYGYTF | TGTGCCAGCAGCTTAGCCCCTGATTATGGCTACACCTTC
TRBJ2-1 | NA | TRBV10-3 | NA | CAISEGSYGTDEQFF | TGTGCCATCAGTGAGGGGTCCTATGGTACCGATGAGCAGTTCTTC
TRBJ1-2 | NA | TRBV6-5 | NA | CASSWVITGGYTF | TGTGCCAGCAGTTGGGTGATTACGGGGGGCTACACCTTC
TRBJ1-5 | NA | TRBV20-1 | NA | CSARDRDSQPQHF | TGCAGTGCTAGGGACCGAGACAGTCAGCCCCAGCATTTT
TRBJ1-4 | NA | TRBV28 | NA | CASSWGEREKLFF | TGTGCCAGCAGTTGGGGGGAACGGGAAAAACTGTTTTTT
TRBJ2-3 | NA | TRBV5-1 | once | CASSPTQAEGPTDTQYF | TGCGCCAGCAGCCCCACTCAGGCGGAGGGGCCCACAGATACGCAGTATTTT
TRBJ2-7 | NA | TRBV6-1 | few | CASSEVWDTLGYEQYF | TGTGCCAGCAGTGAAGTGTGGGACACCCTGGGCTACGAGCAGTACTTC
TRBJ2-5 | NA | TRBV7-9 | NA | CASSLGYTRGQYF | TGTGCCAGCAGCTTAGGCTACACACGGGGCCAGTACTTC
TRBJ2-2 | TRBD1 | TRBV12-3/TRBV12-4 | NA | CASSWTGPDTGELFF | TGTGCCAGCAGTTGGACAGGGCCCGACACCGGGGAGCTGTTTTTT
TRBJ1-2 | NA | TRBV4-1 | NA | CASTTNPTNGYGYTF | TGCGCCAGCACCACCAATCCGACAAATGGATATGGCTACACCTTC
TRBJ2-3 | NA | TRBV15 | few | CATSRDRGGTDTQYF | TGTGCCACCAGCAGAGATCGTGGCGGCACAGATACGCAGTATTTT
TRBJ2-2 | TRBD2 | TRBV7-9 | NA | CASSTLAGEGTGELFF | TGTGCCAGCAGCACTTTAGCGGGAGAGGGGACCGGGGAGCTGTTTTTT
TRBJ2-7 | NA | TRBV19 | NA | CASAERATVTLYEQYF | TGTGCCAGTGCCGAACGGGCCACAGTGACTCTATACGAGCAGTACTTC
TRBJ2-1 | TRBD1 | TRBV7-9 | NA | CASSFLGTGTNNEQFF | TGTGCCAGCAGCTTCCTCGGGACAGGGACCAACAATGAGCAGTTCTTC
TRBJ1-1 | NA | TRBV30 | once | CAWSVRGTEAFF | TGTGCCTGGAGTGTACGGGGCACTGAAGCTTTCTTT
TRBJ1-5 | NA | TRBV2 | NA | CASSEVPGPGPQHF | TGTGCCAGCAGTGAAGTTCCAGGACCGGGTCCCCAGCATTTT
TRBJ2-7 | TRBD2 | TRBV6-1 | NA | CASSETSGSSSEQYF | TGTGCCAGCAGTGAGACTAGCGGGAGTTCCTCCGAGCAGTACTTC
TRBJ1-4 | TRBD1 | TRBV27 | NA | CASSLYGDSNEKLFF | TGTGCCAGCAGTTTATATGGGGACAGTAATGAAAAACTGTTTTTT
TRBJ2-6 | TRBD1 | TRBV12-3/TRBV12-4 | NA | CASRLTGMSGANVLTF | TGTGCCAGCAGACTGACAGGGATGTCTGGGGCCAACGTCCTGACTTTC
TRBJ1-1 | NA | TRBV13 | NA | CASSFLRGGETEAFF | TGTGCCAGCAGCTTCCTCCGGGGCGGAGAGACTGAAGCTTTCTTT
TRBJ2-1 | TRBD2 | TRBV7-3 | NA | CASSLLAGVAYNEQFF | TGTGCCAGCAGCCTCTTAGCGGGAGTTGCCTACAATGAGCAGTTCTTC
TRBJ2-3 | TRBD2 | TRBV9 | NA | CASSVQAGASTDTQYF | TGTGCCAGCAGCGTACAAGCGGGGGCTAGCACAGATACGCAGTATTTT
TRBJ2-3 | TRBD1 | TRBV7-6 | NA | CASSLDPGQGSDTQYF | TGTGCCAGCAGCTTGGATCCGGGACAGGGCTCAGATACGCAGTATTTT
TRBJ2-7 | TRBD2 | TRBV5-1 | NA | CASSLIAGNLYEQYF | TGCGCCAGCAGCTTGATAGCGGGGAACCTCTACGAGCAGTACTTC
TRBJ1-1 | NA | TRBV2 | NA | CASSEYAAFF | TGTGCCAGCAGTGAATATGCAGCTTTCTTT
TRBJ2-3 | NA | TRBV10-1 | NA | CASSESSDLTDTQYF | TGCGCCAGCAGTGAGTCGTCGGACCTCACAGATACGCAGTATTTT
TRBJ2-1 | TRBD2 | TRBV27 | NA | CASSQHLAGANYNEQFF | TGTGCCAGCAGCCAACACTTAGCGGGGGCGAATTACAATGAGCAGTTCTTC
TRBJ1-4 | NA | TRBV11-2 | NA | CASSTRQGSANEKLFF | TGTGCCAGCAGCACCCGTCAGGGGTCGGCTAATGAAAAACTGTTTTTT
TRBJ2-4 | NA | TRBV5-1 | NA | CASSLETDIQYF | TGCGCCAGCAGCTTGGAGACGGACATTCAGTACTTC
TRBJ2-1 | TRBD1 | TRBV11-1 | few | CASSSAGTVYNEQFF | TGTGCCAGCAGCTCCGCCGGGACAGTATACAATGAGCAGTTCTTC
TRBJ2-6 | NA | TRBV4-1 | NA | CASSSGTYVLTF | TGCGCCAGCAGCTCAGGGACCTACGTCCTGACTTTC
TRBJ1-2 | NA | TRBV27 | NA | CASSSVQSYGYTF | TGTGCCAGCAGTTCCGTACAGTCCTATGGCTACACCTTC
TRBJ2-2 | TRBD2 | TRBV9 | NA | CASEPQAGAGELFF | TGTGCCAGCGAACCTCAAGCGGGAGCCGGGGAGCTGTTTTTT
TRBJ2-1 | NA | TRBV3-1 | NA | CASSPVGDDAYNEQFF | TGTGCCAGCAGCCCAGTGGGAGACGATGCCTACAATGAGCAGTTCTTC
TRBJ1-5 | NA | TRBV6-1 | few | CASSPRGQHPQHF | TGTGCCAGCAGCCCCCGCGGGCAACATCCCCAGCATTTT
TRBJ2-6 | TRBD1 | TRBV11-2 | NA | CASSRTGLSGANVLTF | TGTGCCAGCAGCCGGACAGGACTTAGTGGGGCCAACGTCCTGACTTTC
TRBJ1-5 | NA | TRBV15 | NA | CATNPSSQSNQPQHF | TGTGCCACCAATCCGAGCAGTCAGAGCAATCAGCCCCAGCATTTT
TRBJ1-2 | NA | TRBV5-1 | once | CASSFLWGANYGYTF | TGCGCCAGCAGCTTTCTGTGGGGGGCTAACTATGGCTACACCTTC
TRBJ2-3 | NA | TRBV6-6 | NA | CASSYYSSTDTQYF | TGTGCCAGCAGTTACTACAGTAGCACAGATACGCAGTATTTT
TRBJ2-7 | NA | TRBV7-9 | once | CASSLASRAHEQYF | TGTGCCAGCAGCTTAGCGTCCAGGGCCCACGAGCAGTACTTC
TRBJ2-3 | TRBD1 | TRBV7-6 | NA | CASSQGQGQDTQYF | TGTGCCAGCAGCCAAGGACAGGGTCAAGATACGCAGTATTTT
TRBJ2-1 | NA | TRBV27 | once | CASSSFGTGNEQFF | TGTGCCAGCAGTTCTTTCGGGACGGGAAATGAGCAGTTCTTC
TRBJ1-5 | TRBD1 | TRBV5-1 | NA | CASSTGTGNNQPQHF | TGCGCCAGCAGCACCGGGACAGGGAACAATCAGCCCCAGCATTTT
TRBJ2-1 | TRBD2 | TRBV19 | NA | CASSMVGEGHNEQFF | TGTGCCAGTAGTATGGTGGGGGAGGGCCACAATGAGCAGTTCTTC
TRBJ2-7 | TRBD1 | TRBV7-9 | NA | CASSSGTAYSYEQYF | TGTGCCAGCAGCTCCGGGACAGCTTACTCCTACGAGCAGTACTTC
TRBJ2-4 | NA | TRBV19 | few | CASSISQLAKNIQYF | TGTGCCAGTAGTATCTCCCAACTAGCCAAAAACATTCAGTACTTC
TRBJ1-5 | TRBD1 | TRBV27 | NA | CASSSGQGARSNQPQHF | TGTGCCAGCAGCTCGGGACAGGGGGCGAGGAGCAATCAGCCCCAGCATTTT